What follows are 32 T cell receptor beta chains derived from one specimen sequenced in a study of T cells in Graves' hyperthyroidism and ophthalmopathy. Amplification of TCR beta CDR3 regions used RNA as the template. The HTBI primer set served for first-round RT-PCR of the TCR CDR3. TCRdb processed the multiplex PCR reads anew with MiXCR; each CDR3 protein has one entry. The sample has hundreds of thousands of distinct CDR3 sequences; roughly 15% are singletons. The material sequenced was blood. The receptors were gathered from a woman under 30 with Graves' hyperthyroidism.

This clonotype occurred a few times. The rearrangement uses TRBV7-9 and TRBJ2-1; D gene ambiguous. Per germline, CDR1 SEHNR and CDR2 FQNEAQ (reference sequence). The CDR3 is made up of 14 amino acids. The V end lost 5 bases, the J end lost 3 bases, and 11 bases lay between the germline ends. In DNA, the CDR3 is TGTGCCAGCAGCCGAATGTCAGTCTACAATGAGCAGTTCTTC. This translates into CASSRMSVYNEQFF.

This clonotype showed up many times. The rearrangement uses TRBV4-1 and TRBJ2-7, with TRBD2 matching over 12 bases. This CDR3 comprises 15 residues. V was pared by 3 bases and J by 7 bases, with 7 bases of the junction left unmatched. The germline CDR1 and CDR2 sequences are MGHRA and YSYEKL. CDR3: CASSQGLAGTLEQYF. For the CDR3, the DNA is TGCGCCAGCAGCCAGGGACTAGCGGGCACCCTGGAGCAGTACTTC.

This clonotype was observed many times. V is TRBV2 and J is TRBJ1-5; D is uncertain. Germline V CDR1 and CDR2: SNHLY, FYNNEI. The CDR3 is 13 residues long. Trimming removed 11 bases from V and 2 bases from J, with 13 bases in between. The CDR3 nucleotides read TGTGCCCTACGAACAAGGGGCAATCAGCCCCAGCATTTT. This sequence encodes CALRTRGNQPQHF.

This clonotype was seen only a few times. The chain combines TRBV4-1 with TRBJ2-1, with no clear D. The CDR3 has 16 amino acids. CDR1 and CDR2 from the germline V gene are MGHRA and YSYEKL. V was pared by 4 bases and J by 0 bases, with 13 bases between. CDR3 residues: CASSPYLATSYNEQFF. In DNA form, the CDR3 reads TGCGCCAGCAGCCCGTACCTGGCGACCTCCTACAATGAGCAGTTCTTC.

The V call is TRBV20-1, the J call TRBJ2-1; D may be TRBD2 (6 bases). V lost 2 bases, J lost 8 bases, and 16 bases lay in between. The CDR3 is 14 amino acids. Looked up from germline, CDR1 is DFQATT and CDR2 is SNEGSKA (reference sequence). The CDR3: CSARFRLERDEQFF. The CDR3, as DNA: TGCAGTGCTAGATTCCGACTAGAGAGGGATGAGCAGTTCTTC.

This clonotype occurred many times. The chain recombines TRBV11-3 with TRBJ2-2; 7 nucleotides align to TRBD2. The CDR3 has 14 residues. V shed 7 bases and J 5 bases; nucleotides not matched to a gene: 7. The germline CDR1 and CDR2 sequences are SGHNT and YENEEA. The CDR3 DNA sequence: TGTGCCAGCACCCCGCGGGAGCGGACCGGGGAGCTGTTTTTT. It yields the protein CASTPRERTGELFF.

The sample holds a few counts of this clonotype. This chain uses TRBV27 with TRBJ2-7; 10 bases are a match to TRBD2. From germline, CDR1 is MNHEY and CDR2 SMNVEV (reference sequence). V trimming: 2 bases; J trimming: 0 bases; junction bases outside the gene matches: 4. This CDR3 is built from 16 residues. CDR3 protein: CASSLRSGRSSYEQYF. For the CDR3, the DNA is TGTGCCAGCAGTTTACGTAGCGGGAGGAGCTCCTACGAGCAGTACTTC.

The CDR3 here is CASSYLTRGNEQFF. The CDR3 bases are TGTGCCAGCAGTTACCTGACTAGGGGCAATGAGCAGTTCTTC. The J gene is TRBJ2-1, the V gene TRBV6-5, with D possibly TRBD2 on 6 matching bases. Germline values: CDR1 MNHEY, CDR2 SVGAGI. With 2 bases removed from V and 6 bases from J, the gap between germline ends came to 11 bases. The CDR3 consists of 14 residues.

The sample holds many counts of this clonotype. The chain is built from TRBV5-5 and TRBJ1-6; weak D call: TRBD1 (5 bases). The length of the CDR3 is 15 residues. Germline V gives CDR1 SGHKS, CDR2 YYEKEE (reference sequence). Trimming removed 5 bases at V and 8 bases at J, with 17 bases between. CDR3 sequence: CASSQGTGFDSPLHF. CDR3 DNA: TGTGCCAGCAGTCAGGGAACCGGGTTTGATTCACCCCTCCACTTT.

This chain joins TRBV28 and TRBJ2-7, with D maybe TRBD2 (6 bases). Germline V gene lookup returns CDR1 MDHEN and CDR2 SYDVKM. Trimming cost V 11 bases and J 7 bases, with 15 bases left between them. The CDR3 length is 11 residues. This CDR3 reads CASIEAGEQYF. In DNA, the CDR3 is TGTGCCTCGATAGAGGCGGGGGAGCAGTACTTC.

The V gene is TRBV29-1, the J gene TRBJ1-1; unclear D gene. This CDR3 spans 13 amino acids. Between the trimmed V and J ends, which lost 3 bases and 0 bases, there was a span of 8 bases. Germline CDR1 is SQVTM and CDR2 is ANQGSEA. CDR3 protein: CSVERPMNTEAFF. CDR3 sequence (DNA): TGCAGCGTTGAGCGGCCGATGAACACTGAAGCTTTCTTT.

This clonotype appeared many times. CDR3 residues: CASGNLGNTIYF. Here the CDR3 DNA reads TGTGCCAGCGGGAATCTCGGAAACACCATATATTTT. This chain joins TRBV2 and TRBJ1-3; D is uncertain. Trimming pared 8 bases from V and 4 bases from J, leaving 9 bases between. Germline-derived CDR1 and CDR2 are SNHLY and FYNNEI. This CDR3 contains 12 residues.

This clonotype occurred many times. The chain joins TRBV18 to TRBJ2-7, with 13 bases lining up with TRBD2. J lost 3 bases, V lost 5 bases, and 4 bases had no gene match. Germline V gives CDR1 KGHSH, CDR2 LQKENI. This CDR3 comprises 15 residues. CDR3 sequence: CASSNGLAGVYEQYF. The CDR3 nucleotides are TGTGCCAGCTCAAATGGACTAGCGGGAGTCTACGAGCAGTACTTC.

This chain connects TRBV7-8 to TRBJ2-5, with D maybe TRBD1 (6 bases). Germline CDR1 reads SGHVS; CDR2 reads FQNEAQ. V was cut by 0 bases and J by 5 bases, with 10 bases left in between. The CDR3 consists of 14 residues. The DNA for the CDR3 is TGTGCCAGCAGCTTAGCTACAGGGACCGAGACCCAGTACTTC. Amino acid sequence: CASSLATGTETQYF. Full variable domain (missing parts from reference TRBV7-8 and TRBJ2-5): GAGVSQSPRYKVAKRGQDVALRCDPISGHVSLFWYQQALGQGPEFLTYFQNEAQLDKSGLPSDRFFAERPEGSVSTLKIQRTQQEDSAVYLCASSLATGTETQYFGPGTRLLVL.

V is TRBV19 and J is TRBJ1-1; 9 bases line up with TRBD1. This CDR3 contains 14 residues. V lost 4 bases, J lost 5 bases, and 5 bases stayed unmatched. CDR1 is LNHDA, CDR2 SQIVND, per germline (reference sequence). CDR3 sequence: CASSSFDRGTEAFF. In DNA, the CDR3 is TGTGCCAGTAGTAGCTTCGACAGGGGGACTGAAGCTTTCTTT.

In this sample, this clonotype turned up many times. This chain joins TRBV5-4 and TRBJ1-1; D remains ambiguous. Between the trimmed V and J ends, which lost 0 bases and 6 bases, there was a span of 15 bases. Germline lookup yields CDR1 SGHNT and CDR2 YYREEE (reference sequence). This CDR3 comprises 15 residues. DNA of the CDR3: TGTGCCAGCAGCTTGGACCTGGACGGCTACGCTGAAGCTTTCTTT. This sequence encodes CASSLDLDGYAEAFF.

This clonotype appeared many times. The genes are TRBV6-1 and TRBJ2-7; possibly TRBD2 for D (6 bases). From germline, CDR1 is MNHNS and CDR2 SASEGT. This CDR3 is 13 amino acids long. V was trimmed by 6 bases and J by 3 bases, leaving 12 bases between them. The CDR3 bases are TGTGCCAGCAGGGAGGGGTCTGTCTACGAGCAGTACTTC. It is translated as CASREGSVYEQYF.

The chain uses TRBV10-3 and TRBJ1-3; weak D call: TRBD1 (5 bases). CDR1 and CDR2 (germline): ENHRY, SYGVKD. Trimming removed 4 bases at V and 2 bases at J, with 12 bases between. This CDR3 contains 15 residues. CDR3 protein: CAISGNTGTGNTIYF. In DNA form, the CDR3 reads TGTGCCATCAGTGGGAACACAGGAACTGGAAACACCATATATTTT.

This clonotype was counted only a few times. The chain recombines TRBV4-1 with TRBJ2-5; D is unresolved. CDR1 MGHRA and CDR2 YSYEKL come from the germline V gene. Trimming shortened V by 0 bases and J by 4 bases, and 9 bases separated the two germline ends. This CDR3 comprises 14 residues. CDR3 nucleotide sequence: TGCGCCAGCAGCCAAGAAGGCACAGCAGAGACCCAGTACTTC. Translated, it gives CASSQEGTAETQYF.

V is TRBV9 and J is TRBJ2-7; D is possibly TRBD1 (6 bases). Germline values: CDR1 SGDLS, CDR2 YYNGEE. This CDR3 is built from 14 residues. Trimming removed 0 bases from V and 4 bases from J, with 11 bases in between. CDR3 sequence reads: CASSVGQGRYEQYF. In nucleotides, the CDR3 is TGTGCCAGCAGCGTAGGTCAGGGGAGATACGAGCAGTACTTC.

This clonotype was recorded a few times. The CDR3 reads CASSEALRINQPQHF. The CDR3 nucleotides read TGTGCCAGCAGTGAAGCTCTCCGGATCAATCAGCCCCAGCATTTT. This chain uses TRBV2 with TRBJ1-5; D is uncertain. V lost 0 bases, J lost 3 bases, and 9 bases lay in between. The germline V gene encodes CDR1 SNHLY and CDR2 FYNNEI. CDR3 length: 15 amino acids.

The sample holds many counts of this clonotype. The chain carries TRBV7-2 and TRBJ2-1; D possibly corresponds to TRBD2 (5 bases). CDR3 length: 15 residues. V lost 5 bases and J lost 7, with 18 bases in between. The V gene's germline CDR1 is SGHTA and CDR2 FQGNSA. CDR3 sequence (DNA): TGTGCCAGCAGCCCGTTCCGCCCGGGAAGGAATGAGCAGTTCTTC. Protein: CASSPFRPGRNEQFF.

With regard to this clonotype: This clone may be a read error of a much larger clone one base away. The chain uses TRBV28 and TRBJ2-4, with 8 bases fitting TRBD2. Germline CDR1 reads MDHEN; CDR2 reads SYDVKM. The CDR3 runs 16 residues. V was pared by 3 bases and J by 8 bases, with 12 bases of the junction left unmatched. The CDR3 reads CASSLGPRGGKYIQYF. DNA of the CDR3: TGTGCCAGCAGTTTGGGCCCCCGCGGGGGGAAATACATTCAGTACTTC.

This sequence joins TRBV3-1 and TRBJ1-2, with a weak D call TRBD1 (5 bases). The ends were cut back, 4 bases at V and 6 bases at J, with 9 bases in the middle. The V gene's germline CDR1 is LGHDT and CDR2 YNNKEL (reference sequence). This CDR3 is built from 12 residues. The CDR3 is CASSLWGDGYTF. Here the CDR3 DNA reads TGTGCCAGCAGCCTATGGGGCGATGGCTACACCTTC.

In this sample, this clonotype turned up many times. V gene TRBV2 combines with J gene TRBJ2-1, with a possible D match to TRBD2 (5 bases). Germline values: CDR1 SNHLY, CDR2 FYNNEI. The CDR3 runs 15 residues. The V gene lost 1 base and the J gene lost 6 bases, with 13 bases spanning the gap. Here the CDR3 DNA reads TGTGCCAGCAGTGAAGACCTGACGGGGTCCAATGAGCAGTTCTTC. Residues: CASSEDLTGSNEQFF.

This clonotype was observed at least ten times. The chain has TRBV10-3 and TRBJ2-7, with D unclear. The V end lost 4 bases, the J end lost 0 bases, and 7 bases lay between the germline ends. The CDR3 extends over 13 amino acids. CDR1 is ENHRY and CDR2 is SYGVKD in the germline V gene. The CDR3 is CAISGGTSYEQYF. CDR3 DNA sequence: TGTGCCATCAGTGGGGGAACCTCCTACGAGCAGTACTTC.

This clonotype has ten or more counts. The chain uses TRBV2 and TRBJ2-2; TRBD2 agrees at 14 bases. The CDR3 loop spans 16 amino acids. V gave up 11 bases and J gave up 2 bases; unmatched junction bases: 7. Germline CDR1 SNHLY, CDR2 FYNNEI. The CDR3 DNA reads TGTGCCTCCCGGGGGACTAGCGGGAGAAACACCGGGGAGCTGTTTTTT. This translates into CASRGTSGRNTGELFF.

This clonotype appeared many times. This rearrangement joins TRBV5-6 to TRBJ2-2; 9 nucleotides agree with TRBD1. The CDR3 has 17 residues. The germline gives CDR1 SGHDT, CDR2 YYEEEE. J gave up 3 bases and V 0 bases, and 6 bases lay outside the gene matches. CDR3 bases: TGTGCCAGCAGCTTGGCCGGACAGGGGATCGACACCGGGGAGCTGTTTTTT. It encodes CASSLAGQGIDTGELFF. Full variable domain (missing parts from reference TRBV5-6 and TRBJ2-2): DAGVTQSPTHLIKTRGQQVTLRCSPKSGHDTVSWYQQALGQGPQFIFQYYEEEERQRGNFPDRFSGHQFPNYSSELNVNALLLGDSALYLCASSLAGQGIDTGELFFGEGSRLTVL.

The sample holds many counts of this clonotype. The V gene is TRBV7-8, the J gene TRBJ1-2, with no clear D. The germline CDR1 and CDR2 sequences are SGHVS and FQNEAQ. Trimming took off 5 bases at V and 0 bases at J, with 19 bases between the two ends. CDR3 size: 17 residues. CDR3 sequence: CASSPRGSSPTNYGYTF. In nucleotides, the CDR3 is TGTGCCAGCAGCCCGAGAGGTTCTAGTCCGACTAACTATGGCTACACCTTC.

This clonotype has at least ten counts. The chain joins TRBV20-1 to TRBJ2-7; D is unresolved. The CDR3 sequence is 13 residues long. The germline V gene has CDR1 DFQATT and CDR2 SNEGSKA (reference sequence). The germline V and J ends were trimmed by 3 bases and 2 bases, with 11 bases remaining between them. The CDR3 DNA is TGCAGTGCTAGGAAACAGACCACCTACGAGCAGTACTTC. Protein product: CSARKQTTYEQYF.

This clonotype was counted many times. The chain recombines TRBV7-2 with TRBJ2-1; D call uncertain. Germline V gives CDR1 SGHTA, CDR2 FQGNSA. The CDR3 runs 16 residues. V was pared by 5 bases and J by 0 bases, with 14 bases between. This CDR3 reads CASSPEGYSSYNEQFF. CDR3 nucleotides: TGTGCCAGCAGCCCAGAAGGGTATAGCTCCTACAATGAGCAGTTCTTC.

In its sample, this clonotype was seen many times. The chain combines TRBV2 with TRBJ1-1; D unresolved. This CDR3 is 12 amino acids long. Trimming removed 4 bases from V and 4 bases from J, with 7 bases in between. Germline V gene sequence: CDR1 SNHLY, CDR2 FYNNEI. The CDR3 DNA is TGTGCCAGCAGTGCGATGGGCACTGAAGCTTTCTTT. Translation: CASSAMGTEAFF.